What follows are 14 T cell receptor beta chains derived from one specimen sequenced in a study of blood T cell repertoires in COVID-19. Repertoires were generated with immunoSEQ multiplex PCR, while TCRdb's copy carries only in-frame clones and drops some. Among fewer than 300,000 clones listed, over 70% were seen once. The sequencing sample was made of peripheral blood. The source is a man older than 75 with acute or convalescent COVID-19.

The gene calls are TRBV4-2 and TRBJ1-6; 9 positions match TRBD1. The CDR3 runs 17 residues. The germline gives CDR1 LGHNA, CDR2 YNFKEQ. With 0 bases clipped from V and 10 bases from J, the junction kept 10 bases outside the gene matches. CDR3 DNA: TGTGCCAGCAGCCAAGATTCTATATGGGACAGGGACTCACCCCTCCACTTT. Protein: CASSQDSIWDRDSPLHF.

The V call is TRBV6-5, the J call TRBJ1-1, with D unresolved. Trimming removed 6 bases at V and 10 bases at J, with 15 bases between. CDR3 length: 12 residues. Germline CDR1 and CDR2: MNHEY and SVGAGI. The CDR3: CASRSRVSRAFF. The CDR3 DNA follows: TGTGCCAGCAGGAGCCGAGTGTCGCGAGCTTTCTTT.

The chain uses TRBV7-6 and TRBJ2-7; TRBD1 agrees at 12 bases. V trimming: 2 bases; J trimming: 7 bases; junction bases outside the gene matches: 9. This CDR3 is 16 amino acids long. CDR1 SGHVS and CDR2 FNYEAQ come from the germline V gene. In nucleotides, the CDR3 is TGTGCCAGCAGCTTAAATCCCGGGACAGGGGGCAGTGAGCAGTACTTC. It is translated as CASSLNPGTGGSEQYF.

The V call is TRBV13, the J call TRBJ2-7, with a weak D call TRBD1 (7 bases). Germline V gene lookup returns CDR1 PRHDT and CDR2 FYEKMQ (reference sequence). The CDR3 contains 14 residues. V was shortened by 8 bases and J by 2 bases, with 16 bases between the two germline ends. CDR3 loop: CASGRGQGAYEQYF. CDR3 in DNA: TGTGCCAGCGGCCGGGGGCAGGGGGCCTACGAGCAGTACTTC.

This clone appeared a single time. This chain links TRBV10-3 with TRBJ1-1; D gene uncertain. The CDR3 runs to 13 residues. The V gene's germline CDR1 is ENHRY and CDR2 SYGVKD. The V end was cut by 3 bases, the J end by 3 bases, with 8 bases between. The CDR3 sequence is CAISDSRDTEAFF. The CDR3 DNA reads TGTGCCATCAGTGACTCTCGGGACACTGAAGCTTTCTTT.

V and J are TRBV30 and TRBJ2-5; 7 bases map to TRBD1. The CDR3 contains 11 residues. The germline gives CDR1 GTSNPN, CDR2 SVGIG (reference sequence). With 3 bases clipped from V and 5 bases from J, the junction kept 0 bases outside the gene matches. In DNA, the CDR3 is TGTGCCTGGAGACAGGGGGAGACCCAGTACTTC. Protein product: CAWRQGETQYF.

The V gene is TRBV9, the J gene TRBJ2-3; 8 bases align to TRBD2. CDR3 size: 14 residues. After removal of 3 bases from V and 4 bases from J, the junction contained 4 bases not matched to a gene. Germline loops: CDR1 SGDLS, CDR2 YYNGEE. The CDR3: CASSGSGGPDTQYF. The CDR3 DNA reads TGTGCCAGCAGCGGGAGCGGGGGCCCAGATACGCAGTATTTT.

J is TRBJ1-1 and V is TRBV6-1; weak D call: TRBD1 (6 bases). Germline CDR1 MNHNS, CDR2 SASEGT. V lost 2 bases to trimming and J lost 7 bases, with 20 bases between them. The CDR3 sequence is 16 residues long. CDR3 loop: CASSESISGGLSEAFF. The CDR3 DNA reads TGTGCCAGCAGTGAAAGTATAAGCGGGGGGCTGAGTGAAGCTTTCTTT.

This chain links TRBV5-1 with TRBJ2-7; 8 positions agree with TRBD2. Germline CDR1 is SGHRS and CDR2 is YFSETQ. The ends lost 1 base at V and 5 bases at J; junction bases unmatched: 5. The CDR3 has 14 amino acids. The CDR3 sequence: CASSLLGGVNEQYF. DNA for the CDR3: TGCGCCAGCAGCTTGCTCGGGGGGGTGAACGAGCAGTACTTC.

The V call is TRBV29-1, the J call TRBJ1-2, with D possibly matching TRBD1 (6 bases). Trimming took off 2 bases at V and 2 bases at J, with 12 bases between the two ends. The CDR3 runs to 14 residues. CDR1 is SQVTM, CDR2 ANQGSEA, per germline. CDR3 region: CSVEFGTQNYGYTF. In DNA, the CDR3 is TGCAGCGTTGAATTTGGGACACAAAACTATGGCTACACCTTC.

The chain employs TRBV28 and TRBJ2-1; D is perhaps TRBD2 (7 bases). Germline CDR1 MDHEN, CDR2 SYDVKM. The length of the CDR3 is 15 residues. V was trimmed by 5 bases and J by 9 bases, leaving 20 bases between them. The CDR3 sequence: CASSAGGQGFGEQFF. The CDR3 DNA reads TGTGCCAGCAGTGCCGGGGGGCAGGGGTTTGGTGAGCAGTTCTTC.

The chain employs TRBV6-2 or TRBV6-3 and TRBJ2-2, with 8 bases matching TRBD1. The germline gives CDR1 MNHEY, CDR2 SVGEGT. V dropped 6 bases and J dropped 7; count of bases not matched to a gene: 10. The CDR3 has 15 amino acids. The CDR3 DNA follows: TGTGCCAGCAGCCGAGGACAGGGCGGACACGGGGAGCTGTTTTTT. Protein sequence: CASSRGQGGHGELFF.

This clone was observed a single time. The CDR3 loop reads CASRITGAPNEQYF. Here the CDR3 DNA reads TGTGCCAGCAGGATTACAGGGGCTCCCAACGAGCAGTACTTC. The V call is TRBV2, the J call TRBJ2-7, with TRBD1 identical over 7 bases. The CDR3 totals 14 residues. Germline V gives CDR1 SNHLY, CDR2 FYNNEI. The V gene end was trimmed by 6 bases and the J gene end by 5 bases; junction bases not matched to a gene: 10.

The table lists this clone with a few counts. The chain combines TRBV28 with TRBJ1-5; D is unresolved. Germline CDR1 and CDR2: MDHEN and SYDVKM. The V end was cut by 5 bases, the J end by 2 bases, with 22 bases between. This CDR3 is built from 18 residues. The CDR3 DNA reads TGTGCCAGCAGTCCACCCGCGACCCCGGCGAGGCGCAATCAGCCCCAGCATTTT. Amino acid sequence: CASSPPATPARRNQPQHF.